Below, 18 T cell receptor beta chains from the same sample are listed, as sequenced in a study of cytomegalovirus exposure and HLA in healthy donors. Researchers ran the PCR with 60 Vbeta and 13 Jbeta primers. Produced via immunoSEQ multiplex PCR; TCRdb's table is partial and in-frame only. Of 60,000 to 90,000 clones detected, about two thirds appear once; the ten largest clones hold 7.5% to 9%. Sequencing was done on a sample of PBMCs. These receptor sequences come from a man aged 40-49 years in good health and CMV-seropositive.

The rearrangement joins TRBV18 to TRBJ1-1; no clear D gene. V was trimmed by 1 base and J by 1 base, leaving 7 bases between them. Germline V CDR1 and CDR2: KGHSH, LQKENI. The CDR3 runs 14 residues. The CDR3 reads CASSPLSENTEAFF. Written as DNA, the CDR3 is TGTGCCAGCTCACCACTGAGCGAGAACACTGAAGCTTTCTTT.

The chain combines TRBV28 with TRBJ2-1, with D perhaps TRBD1 (7 bases). The CDR3 has 14 residues. Trimming took 6 bases from V and 0 from J, leaving 9 bases between them. CDR1 and CDR2 from the germline V gene are MDHEN and SYDVKM. The CDR3 spells CASSQGGSYNEQFF. As DNA, the CDR3 is TGTGCCAGCAGCCAGGGGGGCTCCTACAATGAGCAGTTCTTC.

This chain joins TRBV27 and TRBJ1-2; D might be TRBD1 (5 bases). CDR1 is MNHEY and CDR2 is SMNVEV in the germline V gene (reference sequence). Trimming removed 6 bases from V and 8 bases from J, with 19 bases in between. The CDR3 spans 14 residues. The CDR3: CASSPPGGANGYTF. CDR3 DNA sequence: TGTGCCAGCAGCCCCCCCGGGGGTGCAAACGGCTACACCTTC.

The chain combines TRBV6-5 with TRBJ1-5; D uncertain. Deletions cut 0 bases from V and 7 bases from J, with 10 bases between. The length of the CDR3 is 14 residues. CDR1 MNHEY and CDR2 SVGAGI come from the germline V gene. CDR3: CASSYSGGFQPQHF. CDR3 nucleotides: TGTGCCAGCAGTTACTCTGGAGGTTTCCAGCCCCAGCATTTT.

The J gene is TRBJ1-5, the V gene TRBV23-1, with 7 bases aligning to TRBD1. TRBV23-1 is placed among ORFs of uncertain function. V was clipped by 6 bases and J by 0 bases; unmatched bases: 8. This CDR3 is built from 16 residues. CDR3 region: CASSQGQRDSNQPQHF. The CDR3 region has the DNA TGCGCCAGCAGCCAGGGACAGCGCGATAGCAATCAGCCCCAGCATTTT.

This chain joins TRBV19 and TRBJ1-6, with D perhaps matching TRBD1 (6 bases). Trimming removed 3 bases from V and 7 bases from J, with 16 bases in between. This CDR3 comprises 16 residues. CDR1 and CDR2 from the germline V gene are LNHDA and SQIVND (reference sequence). The CDR3 reads CASSIAHRVDNSPLHF. In DNA form, the CDR3 reads TGTGCCAGTAGTATCGCCCACAGGGTAGACAATTCACCCCTCCACTTT.

Here the CDR3 DNA reads TGTGCCAGCAGCTTGAGTGGGACAAAGGAGACCCAGTACTTC. This gives the protein CASSLSGTKETQYF. V usage is TRBV5-6 and J usage is TRBJ2-5; TRBD1 is a possible D gene (6 bases). V was pared by 1 base and J by 5 bases, with 12 bases between. Germline V lookup: CDR1 SGHDT, CDR2 YYEEEE. The CDR3 runs to 14 residues.

This chain uses TRBV27 with TRBJ1-2, with a tentative D call TRBD1 (6 bases). The CDR3 is 15 amino acids. CDR1 is MNHEY and CDR2 is SMNVEV in the germline V gene (reference sequence). The V and J ends lost 2 bases and 0 bases respectively, with 10 bases between them. The CDR3 spells CASSLGRGANYGYTF. The DNA of the CDR3 is TGTGCCAGCAGTTTAGGCAGGGGAGCTAACTATGGCTACACCTTC.

This sequence joins TRBV4-2 and TRBJ2-7; D unresolved. Germline V gene lookup returns CDR1 LGHNA and CDR2 YNFKEQ. This CDR3 region has 13 residues. V lost 0 bases and J lost 5, with 8 bases in between. CDR3 sequence reads: CASSQENFHEQYF. CDR3 sequence (DNA): TGTGCCAGCAGCCAAGAAAACTTCCACGAGCAGTACTTC.

This clone was observed a handful of times. The chain combines TRBV2 with TRBJ1-4; D gene uncertain. This CDR3 spans 13 amino acids. CDR1 is SNHLY, CDR2 FYNNEI, per germline. Deletions cut 6 bases from V and 6 bases from J, with 11 bases between. The CDR3 DNA follows: TGTGCCAGCAGAAAGACTCATGATGAAAAACTGTTTTTT. Encoded protein: CASRKTHDEKLFF.

The V and J genes are TRBV30 and TRBJ2-3; possibly TRBD2 for D (7 bases). Germline lookup yields CDR1 GTSNPN and CDR2 SVGIG (reference sequence). The CDR3 loop spans 14 amino acids. Deletions cut 2 bases from V and 0 bases from J, with 9 bases between. Written as DNA, the CDR3 is TGTGCCTGGAGTAAGGGGGGGAGCACAGATACGCAGTATTTT. Translating it yields CAWSKGGSTDTQYF.

The J gene is TRBJ1-1, the V gene TRBV7-3, with a weak D call TRBD1 (6 bases). The CDR3 is 14 residues long. Germline CDR1 is SGHTA and CDR2 is FQGTGA. Between the trimmed V and J ends, which lost 4 bases and 5 bases, there was a span of 14 bases. The CDR3 spells CASSSNDQGTEAFF. CDR3 nucleotide sequence: TGTGCCAGCAGCTCGAACGACCAGGGGACTGAAGCTTTCTTT.

The rearrangement uses TRBV9 and TRBJ2-1; 9 positions match TRBD2. CDR1 and CDR2 from the germline V gene are SGDLS and YYNGEE. Losses at the gene ends were 4 bases for V and 7 bases for J; bases not matched to a gene: 15. This CDR3 contains 17 residues. Here the CDR3 reads CASSPSLWGGGGNEQFF. The CDR3 bases are TGTGCCAGCAGCCCTTCCTTGTGGGGCGGGGGGGGGAATGAGCAGTTCTTC.

This chain joins TRBV7-3 and TRBJ2-1; 9 bases fit TRBD2. CDR1 and CDR2 from the germline V gene are SGHTA and FQGTGA. The CDR3 consists of 15 residues. After removal of 5 bases from V and 0 bases from J, the junction contained 2 bases not matched to a gene. Here the CDR3 reads CASSPTSGSYNEQFF. The DNA of the CDR3 is TGTGCCAGCAGCCCGACTAGCGGCTCCTACAATGAGCAGTTCTTC.

This chain connects TRBV9 to TRBJ1-1; D uncertain. The germline gives CDR1 SGDLS, CDR2 YYNGEE. Deletions cut 1 base from V and 2 bases from J, with 9 bases between. The CDR3 is 14 amino acids. The CDR3, as DNA: TGTGCCAGCAGCGTAACGGGGAGTAACACTGAAGCTTTCTTT. Translating it yields CASSVTGSNTEAFF.

The gene calls are TRBV27 and TRBJ2-2; D call uncertain. This CDR3 is built from 12 residues. V was pared by 5 bases and J by 8 bases, with 9 bases between. Germline assignment: CDR1 MNHEY and CDR2 SMNVEV (reference sequence). The CDR3 DNA sequence: TGTGCCAGCAGTCTGCTCGCGGGGGAGCTGTTTTTT. Translation: CASSLLAGELFF.

This rearrangement joins TRBV28 to TRBJ2-7; TRBD1 matches at 7 bases. The CDR3 has 13 residues. V was clipped by 4 bases and J by 3 bases; unmatched bases: 3. Germline V gene sequence: CDR1 MDHEN, CDR2 SYDVKM. CDR3 protein: CASSSGQNYEQYF. The CDR3 DNA reads as TGTGCCAGCAGTTCGGGACAGAACTACGAGCAGTACTTC.

This chain connects TRBV6-1 to TRBJ1-6; D gene ambiguous. CDR3 length equals 11 residues. Trimming stripped 7 bases from V and 11 bases from J, with 9 bases between. Germline V gives CDR1 MNHNS, CDR2 SASEGT. The CDR3 region has the DNA TGTGCCAGCACCTCGTCAGCACCCCTCCACTTT. Translated: CASTSSAPLHF.